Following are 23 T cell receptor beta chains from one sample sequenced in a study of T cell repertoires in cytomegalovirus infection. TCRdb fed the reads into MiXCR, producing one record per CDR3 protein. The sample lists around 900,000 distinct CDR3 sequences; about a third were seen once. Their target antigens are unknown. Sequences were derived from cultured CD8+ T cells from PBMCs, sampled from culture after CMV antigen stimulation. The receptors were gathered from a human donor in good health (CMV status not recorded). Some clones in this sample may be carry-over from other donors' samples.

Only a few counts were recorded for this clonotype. The CDR3: CASSQGTFDQPQHF. In nucleotides, the CDR3 is TGCGCCAGCAGCCAAGGGACATTCGATCAGCCCCAGCATTTT. The chain has TRBV4-1 and TRBJ1-5; the D gene is possibly TRBD1 (5 bases). V was clipped by 1 base and J by 5 bases, with 9 bases between them. CDR3 size: 14 residues. From germline, CDR1 is MGHRA and CDR2 YSYEKL.

CDR3 sequence: CASSPGCYTF. CDR3 sequence (DNA): TGTGCCAGCAGCCCCGGGTGCTACACCTTC. The rearrangement uses TRBV7-9 and TRBJ1-2; unclear D gene. Trimming shortened V by 5 bases and J by 9 bases, and 7 bases separated the two germline ends. The CDR3 has 10 residues. CDR1 and CDR2 from the germline V gene are SEHNR and FQNEAQ (reference sequence).

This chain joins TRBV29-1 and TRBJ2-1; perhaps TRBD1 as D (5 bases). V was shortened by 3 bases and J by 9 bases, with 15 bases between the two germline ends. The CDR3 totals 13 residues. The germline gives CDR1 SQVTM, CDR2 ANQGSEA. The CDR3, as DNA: TGCAGCGTTGAGAAAGGGGTTCTCGGTGAGCAGTTCTTC. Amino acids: CSVEKGVLGEQFF.

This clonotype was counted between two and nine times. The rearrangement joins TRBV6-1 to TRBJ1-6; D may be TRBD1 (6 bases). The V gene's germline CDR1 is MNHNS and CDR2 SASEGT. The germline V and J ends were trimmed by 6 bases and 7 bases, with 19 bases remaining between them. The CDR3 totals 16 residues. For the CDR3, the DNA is TGTGCCAGCAGCCCCGGTAGGGGGGCCGTAAATTCACCCCTCCACTTT. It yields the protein CASSPGRGAVNSPLHF.

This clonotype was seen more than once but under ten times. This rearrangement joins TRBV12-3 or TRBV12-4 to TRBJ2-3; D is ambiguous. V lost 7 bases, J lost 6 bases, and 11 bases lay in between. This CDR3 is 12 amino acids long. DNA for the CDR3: TGTGCCAGCACCCCGATAGTGGATACGCAGTATTTT. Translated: CASTPIVDTQYF.

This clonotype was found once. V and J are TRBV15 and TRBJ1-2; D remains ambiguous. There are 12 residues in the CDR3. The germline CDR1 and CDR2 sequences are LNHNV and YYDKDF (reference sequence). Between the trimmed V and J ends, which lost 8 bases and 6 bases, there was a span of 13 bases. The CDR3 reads CATSAVSDGYTF. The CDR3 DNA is TGTGCCACCTCGGCCGTTTCAGATGGCTACACCTTC.

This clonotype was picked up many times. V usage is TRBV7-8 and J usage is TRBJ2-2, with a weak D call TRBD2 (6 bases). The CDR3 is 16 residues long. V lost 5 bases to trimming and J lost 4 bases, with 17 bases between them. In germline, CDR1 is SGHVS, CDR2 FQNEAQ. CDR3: CASSPSGGPRTGELFF. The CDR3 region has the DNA TGTGCCAGCAGCCCCTCCGGGGGACCTCGCACCGGGGAGCTGTTTTTT.

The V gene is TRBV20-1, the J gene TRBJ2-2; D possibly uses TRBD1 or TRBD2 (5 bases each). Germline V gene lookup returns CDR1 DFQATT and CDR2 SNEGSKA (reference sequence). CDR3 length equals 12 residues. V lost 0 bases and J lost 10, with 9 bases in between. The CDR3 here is CSARDGAKELFF. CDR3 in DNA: TGCAGTGCTAGAGACGGGGCTAAGGAGCTGTTTTTT.

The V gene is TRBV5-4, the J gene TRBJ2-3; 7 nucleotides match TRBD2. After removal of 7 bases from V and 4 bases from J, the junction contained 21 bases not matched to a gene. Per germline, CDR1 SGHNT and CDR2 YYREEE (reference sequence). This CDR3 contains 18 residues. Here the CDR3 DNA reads TGTGCCAGCTCAGGTTCCGGGACTACCCCTATTTCTGCAGATACGCAGTATTTT. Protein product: CASSGSGTTPISADTQYF.

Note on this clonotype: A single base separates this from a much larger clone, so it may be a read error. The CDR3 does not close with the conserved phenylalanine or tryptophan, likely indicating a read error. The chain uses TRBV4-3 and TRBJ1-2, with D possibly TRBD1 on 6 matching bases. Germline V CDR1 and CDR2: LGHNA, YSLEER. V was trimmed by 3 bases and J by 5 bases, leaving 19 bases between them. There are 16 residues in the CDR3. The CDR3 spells CASSQLDTRGDYGYTI. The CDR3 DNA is TGCGCCAGCAGCCAGCTGGATACCAGGGGAGATTATGGCTACACCATC.

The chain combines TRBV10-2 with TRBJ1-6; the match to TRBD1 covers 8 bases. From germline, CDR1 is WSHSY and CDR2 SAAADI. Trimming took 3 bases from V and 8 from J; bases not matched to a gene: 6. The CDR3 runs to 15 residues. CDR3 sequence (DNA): TGCGCCAGCAGTGATCGGGCGGGACAGGATTCACCCCTCCACTTT. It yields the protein CASSDRAGQDSPLHF.

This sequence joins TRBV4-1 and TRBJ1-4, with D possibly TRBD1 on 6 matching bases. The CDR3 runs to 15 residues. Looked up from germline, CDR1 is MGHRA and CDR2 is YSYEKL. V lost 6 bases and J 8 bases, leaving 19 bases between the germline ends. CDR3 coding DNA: TGCGCCAGCAGGTTCGCAACAGGGTCGGGGGAAAAACTGTTTTTT. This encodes CASRFATGSGEKLFF.

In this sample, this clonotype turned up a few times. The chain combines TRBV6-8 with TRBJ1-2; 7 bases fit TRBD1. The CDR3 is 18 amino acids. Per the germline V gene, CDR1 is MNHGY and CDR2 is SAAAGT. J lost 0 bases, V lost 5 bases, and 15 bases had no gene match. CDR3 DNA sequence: TGTGCCAGCAGTCTTACTCCGGGACAGAAGGAAGCTAACTATGGCTACACCTTC. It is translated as CASSLTPGQKEANYGYTF.

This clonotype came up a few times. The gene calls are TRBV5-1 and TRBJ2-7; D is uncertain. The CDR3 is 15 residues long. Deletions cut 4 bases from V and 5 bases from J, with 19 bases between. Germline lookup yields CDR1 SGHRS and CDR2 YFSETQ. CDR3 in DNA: TGCGCCAGCAGCCTTGGTCCCATATCAGGTGACGAGCAGTACGTC. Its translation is CASSLGPISGDEQYV.

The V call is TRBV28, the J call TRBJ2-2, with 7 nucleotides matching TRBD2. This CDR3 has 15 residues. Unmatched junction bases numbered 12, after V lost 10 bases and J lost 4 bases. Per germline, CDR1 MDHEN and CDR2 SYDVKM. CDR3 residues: CATSTGLAVTGELFF. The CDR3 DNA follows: TGTGCCACCTCCACTGGGCTAGCGGTCACCGGGGAGCTGTTTTTT.

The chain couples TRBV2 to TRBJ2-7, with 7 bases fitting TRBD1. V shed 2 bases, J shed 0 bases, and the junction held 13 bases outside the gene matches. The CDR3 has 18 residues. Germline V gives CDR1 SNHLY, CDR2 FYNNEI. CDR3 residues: CASSEPLTGTASSYEQYF. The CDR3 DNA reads TGTGCCAGCAGTGAACCCCTGACCGGGACAGCCAGCTCCTACGAGCAGTACTTC.

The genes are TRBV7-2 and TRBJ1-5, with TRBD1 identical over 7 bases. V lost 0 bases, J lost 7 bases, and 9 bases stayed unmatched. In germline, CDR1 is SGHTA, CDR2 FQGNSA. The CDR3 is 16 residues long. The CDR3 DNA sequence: TGTGCCAGCAGCTTAGCGGACCAGGGGGTAAGCCAGCCCCAGCATTTT. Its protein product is CASSLADQGVSQPQHF.

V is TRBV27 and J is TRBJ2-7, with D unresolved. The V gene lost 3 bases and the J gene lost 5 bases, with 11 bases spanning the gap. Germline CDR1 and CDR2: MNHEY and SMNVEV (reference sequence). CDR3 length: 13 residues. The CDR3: CASSLAVTNEQYF. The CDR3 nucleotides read TGTGCCAGCAGTTTGGCAGTAACTAACGAGCAGTACTTC.

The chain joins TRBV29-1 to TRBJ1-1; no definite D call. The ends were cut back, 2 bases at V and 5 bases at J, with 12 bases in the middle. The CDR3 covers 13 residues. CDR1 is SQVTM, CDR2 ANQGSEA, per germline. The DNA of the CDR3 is TGCAGCGTTGAAATCGGCCCGAGGACTGAAGCTTTCTTT. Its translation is CSVEIGPRTEAFF.

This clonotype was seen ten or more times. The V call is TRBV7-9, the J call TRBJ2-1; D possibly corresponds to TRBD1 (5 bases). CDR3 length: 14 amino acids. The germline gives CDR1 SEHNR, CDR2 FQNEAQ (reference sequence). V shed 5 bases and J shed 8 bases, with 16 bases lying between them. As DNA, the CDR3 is TGTGCCAGCAGCCGCCCTAGGCGCAGGGATGAGCAGTTCTTC. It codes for CASSRPRRRDEQFF.

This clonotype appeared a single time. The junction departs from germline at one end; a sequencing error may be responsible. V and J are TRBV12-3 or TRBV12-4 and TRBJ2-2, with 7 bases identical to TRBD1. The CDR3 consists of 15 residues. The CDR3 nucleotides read TGTGCCAGCAGTCTGGGGACAGCGAACACCGGGGAGCGGTTTTTT. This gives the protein CASSLGTANTGERFF.

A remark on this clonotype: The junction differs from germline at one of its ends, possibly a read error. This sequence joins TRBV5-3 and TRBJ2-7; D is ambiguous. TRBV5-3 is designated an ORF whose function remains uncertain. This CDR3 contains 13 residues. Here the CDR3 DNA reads TGTGCCAGCAGCTTGATGGCCGCTTACGAGCAGTACTTC. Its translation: CASSLMAAYEQYF.

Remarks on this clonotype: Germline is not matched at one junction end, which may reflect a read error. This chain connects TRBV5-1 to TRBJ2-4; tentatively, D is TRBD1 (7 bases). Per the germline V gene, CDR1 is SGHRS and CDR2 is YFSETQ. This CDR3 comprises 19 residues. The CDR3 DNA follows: TGCGCCAGCAGCTACAACGGACAGGAGGTCGCACTAGCCGAAAACATTCAGTACTTC. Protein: CASSYNGQEVALAENIQYF.